The rows below give T cell receptor beta chains drawn from one sample of a study of T cell responses to AZD1222 COVID-19 vaccine. Method: immunoSEQ multiplex PCR; TCRdb's copy keeps in-frame clones and lacks some. The sample shows 150,000 to 200,000 clones, over 80% of them seen only once. The source was peripheral blood, collected on day 0 of MenACWY control vaccination. Source of these receptors: an adult in good health. Each CDR3 is given with its conserved first and last residue. The D gene is left open where the match is weak. Expanded clones get a size class; other rows say once, few or many, or leave the size out.

>.|.|TRBV7-2|TRBJ1-2
CASRSQTNYGYTF
TGTGCCAGTCGGTCACAGACTAACTATGGCTACACCTTC
>.|.|TRBV11-2|TRBJ2-1
CASSLGSAAGFNEQFF
TGTGCCAGCAGCTTAGGATCCGCGGCGGGGTTCAATGAGCAGTTCTTC
>.|.|TRBV4-3|TRBJ1-4
CASSKDWLRGRGTNEKLFF
TGCGCCAGCAGCAAAGATTGGCTCAGGGGAAGGGGGACTAATGAAAAACTGTTTTTT
>.|.|TRBV6-2/TRBV6-3|TRBJ2-3
CASRPTGFTDTQYF
TGTGCCAGCAGGCCTACAGGGTTTACAGATACGCAGTATTTT
>TRBD1|.|TRBV28|TRBJ1-2
CATSTGSYGYTF
TGTGCCACTTCGACAGGGAGCTATGGCTACACCTTC
>.|few|TRBV7-2|TRBJ1-6
CASSLVDSRNSPLHF
TGTGCCAGCAGCTTAGTGGACTCTCGCAATTCACCCCTCCACTTT
>.|.|TRBV5-4|TRBJ1-4
CASSWPGEKLFF
TGTGCCAGCAGCTGGCCGGGTGAAAAACTGTTTTTT
>.|.|TRBV19|TRBJ1-2
CASSIDPGPTDGYTF
TGTGCCAGTAGTATAGATCCTGGACCTACAGATGGCTACACCTTC
>.|.|TRBV19|TRBJ1-6
CASSISSTGGDNSPLHF
TGTGCCAGTAGTATTTCTTCGACAGGAGGAGATAATTCACCCCTCCACTTT
>.|.|TRBV28|TRBJ1-5
CASRPGGAGGNQPQHF
TGTGCCAGCAGACCTGGCGGGGCAGGGGGCAATCAGCCCCAGCATTTT
>TRBD1|.|TRBV7-8|TRBJ1-4
CASSPRRTGGYATNEKLFF
TGTGCCAGCAGCCCACGCCGGACAGGGGGCTATGCAACTAATGAAAAACTGTTTTTT
>.|.|TRBV2|TRBJ1-6
CASSEEAYNSPLHF
TGTGCCAGCAGTGAGGAAGCTTATAATTCACCCCTCCACTTT
>.|.|TRBV28|TRBJ2-5
CASSSLRRVGETQYF
TGTGCCAGCTCCTCCCTTCGACGGGTTGGGGAGACCCAGTACTTC
>.|.|TRBV11-2|TRBJ2-4
CASSLDDIRDGGHIQYF
TGTGCCAGCAGCTTAGATGATATCCGGGACGGGGGGCACATTCAGTACTTC
>.|.|TRBV12-3/TRBV12-4|TRBJ2-1
CASSLDSREQFF
TGTGCCAGCAGTTTAGATTCGCGTGAGCAGTTCTTC
>.|.|TRBV2|TRBJ2-3
CASNRDRSTDTQYF
TGTGCCAGCAATCGGGACCGTAGCACAGATACGCAGTATTTT
>.|.|TRBV19|TRBJ2-2
CASRPANTGELFF
TGTGCCAGTCGGCCAGCGAACACCGGGGAGCTGTTTTTT
>.|.|TRBV10-3|TRBJ2-1
CAISESATSQFF
TGTGCCATCAGTGAGTCAGCGACGTCGCAGTTCTTC